A single sample is the source of the 6 T cell receptor beta chains below, sequenced in a study of blood T cell repertoires in COVID-19. Method: immunoSEQ multiplex PCR; TCRdb's copy keeps in-frame clones and lacks some. The data hold under 40,000 clones, with 85% to 95% observed a single time. The material sequenced was peripheral blood. Receptors originate from a human donor in a cohort sampled during active COVID-19.

The genes are TRBV27 and TRBJ2-7; TRBD2 aligns across 8 bases. Trimming at V came to 0 bases and at J to 3 bases, leaving 4 bases not matched to a gene. The germline V gene has CDR1 MNHEY and CDR2 SMNVEV (reference sequence). This CDR3 comprises 15 residues. In DNA form, the CDR3 reads TGTGCCAGCAGTTTATCGTCTAGCGGGTACTACGAGCAGTACTTC. Residues: CASSLSSSGYYEQYF.

The chain couples TRBV27 to TRBJ2-7, with D uncertain. Trimming shortened V by 3 bases and J by 4 bases, and 4 bases separated the two germline ends. The CDR3 length is 11 residues. Germline-derived CDR1 and CDR2 are MNHEY and SMNVEV (reference sequence). The DNA of the CDR3 is TGTGCCAGCAGTTTCGGGTACGAGCAGTACTTC. As protein: CASSFGYEQYF.

This clone has only one observation. V usage is TRBV27 and J usage is TRBJ2-7; 10 positions match TRBD1. V lost 5 bases and J lost 3; bases outside the gene matches: 4. The germline gives CDR1 MNHEY, CDR2 SMNVEV (reference sequence). CDR3 length: 14 residues. CDR3 region: CASSDRGLGYEQYF. DNA for the CDR3: TGTGCCAGCAGTGACAGGGGGCTCGGCTACGAGCAGTACTTC.

V is TRBV4-1 and J is TRBJ2-5; 7 bases line up with TRBD1. The germline gives CDR1 MGHRA, CDR2 YSYEKL. The CDR3 consists of 15 residues. The V segment lost 5 bases and the J segment 3 bases; nucleotides outside the gene matches: 9. CDR3: CASSDIRTGEETQYF. DNA for the CDR3: TGCGCCAGCAGCGATATTAGAACAGGGGAAGAGACCCAGTACTTC.

The chain joins TRBV7-9 to TRBJ2-3; D is possibly TRBD1 (6 bases). The germline V gene has CDR1 SEHNR and CDR2 FQNEAQ (reference sequence). V lost 1 base and J 7 bases, leaving 21 bases between the germline ends. This CDR3 comprises 17 residues. This chain's CDR3 is CASSLGGAGRTGNTQYF. The CDR3 region has the DNA TGTGCCAGCAGCTTAGGAGGTGCAGGGCGAACAGGGAATACGCAGTATTTT.

J is TRBJ1-4 and V is TRBV7-9; D not certain. The CDR3 is 15 residues long. V dropped 5 bases and J dropped 5 bases, with 15 bases sitting between them. Germline CDR1 reads SEHNR; CDR2 reads FQNEAQ (reference sequence). In DNA form, the CDR3 reads TGTGCCAGCAGCCCTAGTGGATCCTCCAATGAAAAACTGTTTTTT. Translation gives CASSPSGSSNEKLFF.